Shown below are 15 T cell receptor beta chains from a single sample sequenced in a study of T-cell reconstitution after alpha-beta-depleted transplantation in children. Preparation of the TCRbeta library was carried out with unique molecular identifiers. TCRdb used MiXCR to reprocess the PCR reads, holding one entry per CDR3 protein. Of roughly 150,000 distinct CDR3 sequences in the sample, roughly 11% were seen once. Sequencing was performed on PBMCs, taken before TCRalphabeta/CD19-depleted stem cell transplant. All receptors derive from a boy younger than 10 with acute myeloid leukemia, due to receive a stem cell transplant.

The CDR3 region is CASSLGGQGQPQHF. CDR3 DNA: TGTGCCAGCAGCTTAGGAGGACAGGGCCAGCCCCAGCATTTT. The J gene is TRBJ1-5, the V gene TRBV7-9; 8 positions agree with TRBD1. This CDR3 has 14 residues. The trim removed 1 base at V and 7 bases at J, leaving 3 bases unmatched. The V gene's germline CDR1 is SEHNR and CDR2 FQNEAQ (reference sequence).

There are many counts of this clonotype. The V call is TRBV20-1, the J call TRBJ2-5; the D gene could be TRBD1 or TRBD2 (5 bases each). CDR3 size: 14 residues. V dropped 2 bases and J dropped 2 bases, with 12 bases sitting between them. Per the germline V gene, CDR1 is DFQATT and CDR2 is SNEGSKA (reference sequence). The CDR3 reads CSARPVGVQETQYF. The CDR3 region has the DNA TGCAGTGCTAGACCTGTGGGGGTACAAGAGACCCAGTACTTC.

At least ten counts were recorded for this clonotype. The rearrangement uses TRBV20-1 and TRBJ1-5, with D possibly being TRBD1 (5 bases). Germline V gene sequence: CDR1 DFQATT, CDR2 SNEGSKA (reference sequence). The V gene lost 1 base and the J gene lost 7 bases, with 8 bases spanning the gap. CDR3 length: 12 residues. CDR3 loop: CSARAGGQPQHF. The CDR3 bases are TGCAGTGCTAGAGCCGGGGGGCAGCCCCAGCATTTT.

Concerning this clonotype: A much larger clone lies one base from this, so it may be a read error. This chain joins TRBV20-1 and TRBJ2-5; D might be TRBD2 (5 bases). Germline V gene lookup returns CDR1 DFQATT and CDR2 SNEGSKA (reference sequence). This CDR3 has 12 amino acids. The CDR3 DNA is TGCAGTGCGGGAGTCCAGCGAGAGACCCGGTACTTC. The encoded protein is CSAGVQRETRYF.

At least ten counts were recorded for this clonotype. The genes are TRBV20-1 and TRBJ2-2; possibly TRBD1 for D (6 bases). The CDR3 runs to 15 residues. The V and J ends lost 1 base and 4 bases respectively, with 13 bases between them. CDR1 is DFQATT and CDR2 is SNEGSKA in the germline V gene (reference sequence). CDR3 DNA: TGCAGTGCTAGAGTGGGGGCGCGGCCCACCGGGGAGCTGTTTTTT. Protein sequence: CSARVGARPTGELFF.

This clonotype was detected many times. An end of the junction differs from the germline gene, which may be a read error. The chain has TRBV7-7 and TRBJ2-2; no definite D call. This CDR3 region has 15 residues. CDR1 SSHAT and CDR2 FNYEAQ come from the germline V gene (reference sequence). The CDR3 sequence is CASSLGPMGTGELFF. CDR3 nucleotide sequence: TGTGCTAGCAGCTTAGGCCCTATGGGGACCGGGGAGCTGTTTTTT.

This clonotype was counted at least ten times. The J gene is TRBJ2-1, the V gene TRBV10-3, with TRBD1 matching over 9 bases. Germline-derived CDR1 and CDR2 are ENHRY and SYGVKD. CDR3 length equals 16 residues. J lost 4 bases, V lost 6 bases, and 10 bases had no gene match. The CDR3 sequence: CAIRGGQGEQYNEQFF. The CDR3 nucleotides are TGTGCCATCAGAGGGGGACAGGGAGAGCAATACAATGAGCAGTTCTTC.

This clonotype was recorded at least ten times. V is TRBV12-3 or TRBV12-4 and J is TRBJ1-3, with TRBD1 as a possible D gene (5 bases). V was cut by 3 bases and J by 1 base, with 16 bases left in between. This CDR3 has 17 amino acids. In nucleotides, the CDR3 is TGTGCCAGCAGTTTCGTTCTCAGGGCAAAATCTGGAAACACCATATATTTT. Translated, it gives CASSFVLRAKSGNTIYF.

This clonotype was counted at least ten times. The genes are TRBV6-1 and TRBJ1-2, with 8 bases fitting TRBD1. V lost 9 bases, J lost 0 bases, and 12 bases stayed unmatched. The CDR3 runs to 16 residues. From germline, CDR1 is MNHNS and CDR2 SASEGT. Written as DNA, the CDR3 is TGTGCCAGTCTTCGCGGACAGGGCTCAGCTAACTATGGCTACACCTTC. Its translation is CASLRGQGSANYGYTF.

Ten or more counts support this clonotype. The chain uses TRBV7-7 and TRBJ2-1; D gene ambiguous. Germline lookup yields CDR1 SSHAT and CDR2 FNYEAQ (reference sequence). The CDR3 has 15 amino acids. V was clipped by 5 bases and J by 1 base, with 12 bases between them. The CDR3 spells CASSPGQASYNEQFF. For the CDR3, the DNA is TGTGCCAGCAGCCCAGGTCAGGCATCCTACAATGAGCAGTTCTTC.

This clonotype was detected ten times or more. The chain combines TRBV5-5 with TRBJ2-3, with unresolved D. The CDR3 consists of 14 residues. Germline-derived CDR1 and CDR2 are SGHKS and YYEKEE (reference sequence). Trimming removed 2 bases at V and 1 base at J, with 8 bases between. DNA of the CDR3: TGTGCCAGCAGCTTATCGGACGGCACAGATACGCAGTATTTT. Translated, it gives CASSLSDGTDTQYF.

V gene TRBV6-1 combines with J gene TRBJ1-3; the D gene is possibly TRBD1 (5 bases). V gave up 7 bases and J gave up 1 base, with 11 bases separating them. Germline values: CDR1 MNHNS, CDR2 SASEGT. CDR3 size: 14 residues. CDR3 in amino acids: CASTRGVSGNTIYF. The DNA of the CDR3 is TGTGCCAGCACCCGAGGGGTGTCTGGAAACACCATATATTTT.

Only one count was recorded for this clonotype. A much larger clone sits a single nucleotide away, making a read error possible. The chain links TRBV20-1 to TRBJ1-1, with D perhaps matching TRBD1 (6 bases). The CDR3 has 14 residues. Germline values: CDR1 DFQATT, CDR2 SNEGSKA (reference sequence). CDR3 sequence: CTPEEAGAGTEALF. CDR3 bases: TGCACCCCCGAGGAGGCGGGGGCTGGCACTGAAGCTCTCTTT.

This clonotype was recorded many times. This chain uses TRBV20-1 with TRBJ2-3, with TRBD2 matching 9 bases. The germline CDR1 and CDR2 sequences are DFQATT and SNEGSKA (reference sequence). Unmatched junction bases numbered 8, after V lost 1 base and J lost 3 bases. The CDR3 consists of 16 residues. The CDR3 sequence is CSARGSGGGATDTQYF. For the CDR3, the DNA is TGCAGTGCTAGAGGTAGCGGCGGGGGGGCTACAGATACGCAGTATTTT.

In its sample, this clonotype was seen many times. V and J are TRBV15 and TRBJ1-5, with D perhaps matching TRBD1 (6 bases). The CDR3 has 14 residues. From germline, CDR1 is LNHNV and CDR2 YYDKDF (reference sequence). Trimming removed 6 bases from V and 2 bases from J, with 11 bases in between. In nucleotides, the CDR3 is TGTGCCACCAGTCGAGGGGGAGGCAATCAGCCCCAGCATTTT. Translated, it gives CATSRGGGNQPQHF.